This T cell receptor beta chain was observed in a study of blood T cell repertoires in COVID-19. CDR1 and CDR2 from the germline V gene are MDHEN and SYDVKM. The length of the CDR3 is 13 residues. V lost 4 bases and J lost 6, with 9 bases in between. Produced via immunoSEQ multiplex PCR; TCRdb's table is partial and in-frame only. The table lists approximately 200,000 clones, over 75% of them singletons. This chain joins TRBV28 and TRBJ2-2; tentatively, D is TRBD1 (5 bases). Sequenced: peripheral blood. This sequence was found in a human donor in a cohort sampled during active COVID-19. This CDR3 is CASSSTVPGELFF. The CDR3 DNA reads TGTGCCAGCAGTTCGACAGTCCCCGGGGAGCTGTTTTTT.